The 8 T cell receptor beta chains below all came from one sample that was sequenced in a study of T cell repertoires in cytomegalovirus infection. Each CDR3 protein gets one entry after TCRdb re-called the reads with MiXCR. The sample has 570,000 or so distinct CDR3 sequences; 35% to 50% are singletons. These receptors are not linked to any known antigen. The sample was cultured PBMCs, taken from culture after CMV antigen stimulation. These receptors came from a human donor in good health (CMV status not recorded). Some clones in this sample may be carry-over from other donors' samples.

The rearrangement uses TRBV7-2 and TRBJ2-7; D unclear. V lost 1 base and J 6 bases, leaving 13 bases between the germline ends. This CDR3 contains 14 residues. Germline CDR1 reads SGHTA; CDR2 reads FQGNSA. The CDR3 reads CASSLEIVTGEQYF. The CDR3 DNA follows: TGTGCCAGCAGCTTAGAAATTGTGACGGGCGAGCAGTACTTC.

This clonotype was found many times. CDR3 in DNA: TGTGCCAGCAGCACCTGGACTAGCGGGGGCTCAGATACGCAGTATTTT. It encodes CASSTWTSGGSDTQYF. The rearrangement joins TRBV7-8 to TRBJ2-3, with 13 positions matching TRBD2. Germline V gene data show CDR1 as SGHVS and CDR2 as FQNEAQ. The CDR3 is made up of 16 amino acids. V shed 5 bases, J shed 4 bases, and the junction held 6 bases outside the gene matches.

This clonotype was observed a few times. V usage is TRBV15 and J usage is TRBJ1-1, with 8 bases matching TRBD1. CDR3 length equals 16 residues. Germline V lookup: CDR1 LNHNV, CDR2 YYDKDF (reference sequence). J lost 0 bases, V lost 3 bases, and 6 bases had no gene match. DNA for the CDR3: TGTGCCACCAGCAGGGACAGGGACCTCGTGAACACTGAAGCTTTCTTT. It specifies CATSRDRDLVNTEAFF.

The V call is TRBV5-4, the J call TRBJ2-5; D possibly corresponds to TRBD2 (6 bases). Per germline, CDR1 SGHNT and CDR2 YYREEE (reference sequence). CDR3 length: 14 amino acids. V lost 6 bases to trimming and J lost 5 bases, with 17 bases between them. The CDR3 region has the DNA TGTGCCAGCACCCAAACGGGGGTTCGGGAGACCCAGTACTTC. Translated, it gives CASTQTGVRETQYF.

The chain recombines TRBV6-6 with TRBJ2-7; TRBD1 is a possible D gene (5 bases). Trimming cost V 2 bases and J 2 bases, with 13 bases left between them. This CDR3 is 15 amino acids long. Germline V gene lookup returns CDR1 MNHNY and CDR2 SVGAGI (reference sequence). DNA for the CDR3: TGTGCCAGCAGTTACCCTGGGGCTCAAACCTACGAGCAGTACTTC. Its translation: CASSYPGAQTYEQYF.

This clonotype was counted only a few times. The DNA for the CDR3 is TGTGCCAGCAGTTTATTCCCTTGGTCGGGGGGTCCCTACAATGAGCAGTTCTTC. Its translation is CASSLFPWSGGPYNEQFF. This chain joins TRBV27 and TRBJ2-1, with TRBD2 matching 7 bases. The CDR3 is 18 residues long. V lost 1 base to trimming and J lost 2 bases; unmatched junction nucleotides: 11. CDR1 is MNHEY, CDR2 SMNVEV, per germline (reference sequence).

The chain joins TRBV7-2 to TRBJ2-1; D gene unclear. The CDR3 is made up of 13 amino acids. Germline CDR1 reads SGHTA; CDR2 reads FQGNSA. The germline V and J ends were trimmed by 3 bases and 10 bases, with 13 bases remaining between them. The CDR3 nucleotides read TGTGCCAGCAGCTTGTCAGTCCCCGGGGAGCAGTTCTTC. Protein: CASSLSVPGEQFF.

The chain has TRBV7-9 and TRBJ2-5; possible D gene TRBD2, 5 bases. V shed 5 bases and J shed 10 bases, with 17 bases lying between them. Germline CDR1 and CDR2: SEHNR and FQNEAQ (reference sequence). The CDR3 sequence is 13 residues long. The CDR3: CASSPEGEERQYF. The CDR3 nucleotides read TGTGCCAGCAGCCCTGAGGGCGAAGAACGCCAGTACTTC.